The clone carrying this TCR beta chain was recorded a few times. Its antigen is unknown. The data were obtained in a study of T-cell memory formation after mild COVID-19. The overall study: The two donors had largely donor-specific TCR clusters. Study results and caveats: A subset of responding clones appeared in pre-infection memory, suggesting cross-reactive memory joined. Whether day 37 second-wave clones are SARS-CoV-2-specific was not confirmed.

MiXCR, run by TCRdb on the 5' RACE reads, gives a single entry per CDR3 protein. This table holds some 440,000 distinct CDR3 sequences, roughly 25% found once. This receptor was identified in an adult woman who had mild COVID-19 (a few samples of this study predate the infection). Cell type and time point are not known. The sample was PBMCs or a T cell subset sorted from them (not recorded which).

The CDR3 protein is CASSLGRTSLAESTDTQYF. The DNA of the CDR3 is TGTGCCAGCAGCTTAGGAAGGACAAGTCTAGCGGAGTCCACAGATACGCAGTATTTT. The rearrangement joins TRBV7-9 to TRBJ2-3; the match to TRBD2 covers 7 bases. From germline, CDR1 is SEHNR and CDR2 FQNEAQ (reference sequence). The J segment lost 2 bases and the V segment lost 1 base, leaving 15 bases of the junction unmatched. This CDR3 spans 19 amino acids.